This T cell receptor (beta chain) was captured in a study of OX40 agonist ivuxolimab in advanced cancers. Study background: Prior therapy, whether anti-PD-1, anti-PD-L1 or anti-CTLA-4, was allowed, and 40% had some. Whole-study results and caveats: Among the lowest peripheral clonal expansion occurred in 0.1-3.0 mg/kg partial responders. CD8+ T cells (on average) carried more expanded clones than CD4+ T cells. Clonal expansion was seen in CD4+ and CD8+ blood T cells by week 6 at 0.1 to 3.0 mg/kg.

Trimming removed 2 bases from V and 2 bases from J, with 8 bases in between. CDR1 is SGHTA and CDR2 is FQGTGA in the germline V gene. The CDR3 covers 14 residues. Concerning this clone: Its antigen is unidentified. The sample has other DNA sequences that encode this CDR3 too.

Sequenced by immunoSEQ multiplex PCR; TCRdb stores in-frame clones only, minus some. The sample lists about 71,000 clones, about 81% occurring once. The J gene is TRBJ2-3, the V gene TRBV7-3; D gene ambiguous. This TCR was sampled from an adult with an advanced solid tumor such as melanoma, head and neck, liver or kidney cancer. Material: CD4+ or CD8+ T cells sorted from blood, obtained in a trial of the OX40 agonist ivuxolimab. The CDR3 region has the DNA TGTGCCAGCAGCTTAGGGCTGCCCACAGATACGCAGTATTTT. This translates into CASSLGLPTDTQYF.